The subject of this entry is one TCR beta chain. Germline values: CDR1 SQVTM, CDR2 ANQGSEA. The CDR3 is 13 amino acids. UMI-tagged TRB cDNA libraries were built via 5' RACE. No DNA is given; TCRdb re-called the 5' RACE reads and lists each CDR3 protein once. The sample includes tens of thousands of distinct CDR3 sequences. These data are taken from a study of CXCR3-negative and CXCR3-positive naive CD8 T cells. CD8+ T cell subsets were each sorted in triplicate, approximately 300,000 cells apiece. The V call is TRBV29-1, the J call TRBJ1-1; the D gene TCRdb calls, TRBD1, cannot be checked with no DNA. The material sequenced was memory CD8+ T cells from blood. The source of this sequence is a human donor in good health. Some clones in this sample may be carry-over from other donors' samples. The CDR3 is CSVDTTGLTEAFF.